The 30 T cell receptor beta chains listed next were all sequenced from one sample in a study of shared clonotypes between healthy human individuals. Libraries were prepared by immunoSEQ multiplex PCR; TCRdb keeps only in-frame clonotypes and omits some of them. The table includes about 2.4 million clones, over 85% detected once. Material: naive CD4+ T cells sorted from blood. Sample subset: CD45RA+ positively selected. Receptor source: a man in his late teens or twenties in good health.

This chain uses TRBV7-2 with TRBJ2-1; 8 positions match TRBD2. The germline CDR1 and CDR2 sequences are SGHTA and FQGNSA. The length of the CDR3 is 15 residues. J gave up 2 bases and V 5 bases, and 5 bases lay outside the gene matches. The CDR3 spells CASSTSGGPYNEQFF. CDR3 DNA: TGTGCCAGCAGCACCTCGGGGGGGCCCTACAATGAGCAGTTCTTC.

A remark on this clone: Other DNA sequences from this sample encode an identical CDR3 as well. The gene calls are TRBV28 and TRBJ1-1; D unclear. Germline V gene data show CDR1 as MDHEN and CDR2 as SYDVKM. Trimming cost V 2 bases and J 1 base, with 5 bases left between them. CDR3 size: 13 residues. The CDR3 here is CASSLVGNTEAFF. CDR3 bases: TGTGCCAGCAGTTTAGTAGGGAACACTGAAGCTTTCTTT.

The chain uses TRBV11-3 and TRBJ2-2; D not certain. V lost 1 base and J 5 bases, leaving 14 bases between the germline ends. The germline V gene has CDR1 SGHNT and CDR2 YENEEA. This CDR3 spans 16 amino acids. This CDR3 is CASSLGRFAETGELFF. The DNA for the CDR3 is TGTGCCAGCAGCTTAGGTCGGTTTGCGGAGACCGGGGAGCTGTTTTTT. The full variable domain, its missing parts supplied by reference TRBV11-3 and TRBJ2-2, is EAGVVQSPRYKIIEKKQPVAFWCNPISGHNTLYWYLQNLGQGPELLIRYENEEAVDDSQLPKDRFSAERLKGVDSTLKIQPAELGDSAVYLCASSLGRFAETGELFFGEGSRLTVL.

The sample holds one count of this clone. V is TRBV18 and J is TRBJ2-3; D may match TRBD1 or TRBD2 (6 bases each). V was clipped by 6 bases and J by 1 base, with 17 bases between them. The CDR3 has 16 amino acids. Germline V CDR1 and CDR2: KGHSH, LQKENI. The CDR3 region is CASSNQAGGRTDTQYF. The CDR3 DNA reads TGTGCCAGCTCGAACCAGGCTGGGGGGCGCACAGATACGCAGTATTTT. The whole variable domain, remainder taken from reference TRBV18 and TRBJ2-3, is NAGVMQNPRHLVRRRGQEARLRCSPMKGHSHVYWYRQLPEEGLKFMVYLQKENIIDESGMPKERFSAEFPKEGPSILRIQQVVRGDSAAYFCASSNQAGGRTDTQYFGPGTRLTVL.

V gene TRBV9 combines with J gene TRBJ1-6; TRBD1 matches 8 bases. The V gene end was trimmed by 2 bases and the J gene end by 8 bases; junction bases not matched to a gene: 3. The CDR3 length is 14 residues. CDR1 and CDR2 (germline): SGDLS, YYNGEE. CDR3 protein: CASSVTQGDSPLHF. Written as DNA, the CDR3 is TGTGCCAGCAGCGTGACACAGGGGGATTCACCCCTCCACTTT.

The gene calls are TRBV7-6 and TRBJ1-2, with D possibly being TRBD1 (5 bases). The germline gives CDR1 SGHVS, CDR2 FNYEAQ. CDR3 length: 13 amino acids. V lost 5 bases and J 2 bases, leaving 9 bases between the germline ends. The CDR3 bases are TGTGCCAGCAGCCCGACAGAAAACTATGGCTACACCTTC. Its protein product is CASSPTENYGYTF.

V is TRBV5-6 and J is TRBJ1-2, with TRBD1 matching 7 bases. Germline CDR1 SGHDT, CDR2 YYEEEE. Germline trimming cut 1 base from V and 8 bases from J; bases unmatched to any gene: 14. The CDR3 is made up of 16 amino acids. The CDR3 DNA reads TGTGCCAGCAGCTTGCGAGAACAGGGGCCAATACAAGGCTACACCTTC. Protein product: CASSLREQGPIQGYTF.

The sample holds one count of this clone. This sequence joins TRBV6-5 and TRBJ2-7; TRBD1 matches at 9 bases. The CDR3 loop spans 15 amino acids. V dropped 2 bases and J dropped 5; count of bases not matched to a gene: 7. Germline V gene data show CDR1 as MNHEY and CDR2 as SVGAGI. The CDR3 reads CASSYEWTGVHEQYF. In nucleotides, the CDR3 is TGTGCCAGCAGTTACGAATGGACAGGGGTACACGAGCAGTACTTC.

The rearrangement links TRBV30 to TRBJ2-7, with D unclear. The CDR3 is 16 residues long. V shed 0 bases and J shed 0 bases, with 15 bases lying between them. From germline, CDR1 is GTSNPN and CDR2 SVGIG (reference sequence). CDR3 amino acids: CAWSVVSGKSSYEQYF. The CDR3 DNA sequence: TGTGCCTGGAGTGTAGTTTCAGGCAAGAGCTCCTACGAGCAGTACTTC.

The chain combines TRBV5-8 with TRBJ2-7; the match to TRBD1 covers 10 bases. V dropped 3 bases and J dropped 4; count of bases not matched to a gene: 7. Per germline, CDR1 SGHTS and CDR2 YDEGEE. The CDR3 runs to 15 residues. CDR3 amino acids: CASSWGDRGVYEQYF. The CDR3 nucleotides are TGTGCCAGCAGCTGGGGGGACAGGGGAGTTTACGAGCAGTACTTC.

The CDR3 bases are TGTGCCAGCAGGAAGATGACAGGGAACACTGAAGCTTTCTTT. The encoded protein is CASRKMTGNTEAFF. This chain joins TRBV5-8 and TRBJ1-1; TRBD1 might be the D (6 bases). V lost 5 bases and J 1 base, leaving 12 bases between the germline ends. The V gene's germline CDR1 is SGHTS and CDR2 YDEGEE. The CDR3 has 14 amino acids.

This clone was found once. The chain couples TRBV18 to TRBJ2-6; D uncertain. This CDR3 is built from 16 residues. Deletions cut 0 bases from V and 0 bases from J, with 6 bases between. The germline CDR1 and CDR2 sequences are KGHSH and LQKENI. The CDR3 DNA sequence: TGTGCCAGCTCACCACCCAGTAGCTCTGGGGCCAACGTCCTGACTTTC. Encoded protein: CASSPPSSSGANVLTF.

In the case of this clone: This CDR3 is also generated by other DNA sequences in the sample. The gene calls are TRBV6-1 and TRBJ2-7; D may be TRBD1 (6 bases). The germline V and J ends were trimmed by 3 bases and 1 base, with 7 bases remaining between them. Germline V gives CDR1 MNHNS, CDR2 SASEGT. The CDR3 covers 13 residues. The CDR3 spells CASSEQGSYEQYF. CDR3 bases: TGTGCCAGCAGTGAGCAGGGGTCCTACGAGCAGTACTTC.

The J gene is TRBJ2-7, the V gene TRBV25-1, with TRBD1 matching over 9 bases. V lost 2 bases to trimming and J lost 5 bases; unmatched junction nucleotides: 7. Germline V gene sequence: CDR1 MGHDK, CDR2 SYGVNS. The CDR3 totals 15 residues. The CDR3 sequence: CASSERTGDTHEQYF. Written as DNA, the CDR3 is TGTGCCAGCAGTGAACGGACAGGGGACACCCACGAGCAGTACTTC.

This clone was recorded only once. In DNA form, the CDR3 reads TGTGCCAGCAGCCTCGCCTGGGGGGGAAATCCAGATACGCAGTATTTT. Protein sequence: CASSLAWGGNPDTQYF. The genes are TRBV6-6 and TRBJ2-3, with TRBD2 matching over 7 bases. CDR3 length: 16 residues. Germline V gene lookup returns CDR1 MNHNY and CDR2 SVGAGI (reference sequence). J was trimmed by 4 bases and V by 6 bases; bases with no gene match: 13.

The chain recombines TRBV10-3 with TRBJ2-1, with unresolved D. In germline, CDR1 is ENHRY, CDR2 SYGVKD. This CDR3 region has 12 residues. V gave up 4 bases and J gave up 6 bases, with 7 bases separating them. The CDR3 sequence: CAISVFLNEQFF. CDR3 sequence (DNA): TGTGCCATCAGTGTTTTCCTCAATGAGCAGTTCTTC.

The DNA for the CDR3 is TGTGCCAGCCAGCAGCTGTGGGCGTCCCCCTACAATGAGCAGTTCTTC. Translated, it gives CASQQLWASPYNEQFF. The rearrangement uses TRBV21-1 and TRBJ2-1; TRBD1 was called by the table and not checked on the DNA. TRBV21-1 is shown as a pseudogene. CDR3 length equals 16 residues.

About this clone: Other DNA sequences from this sample encode an identical CDR3 as well. The rearrangement joins TRBV11-2 to TRBJ2-7, with 11 bases aligning to TRBD2. The junction had 6 bases not matched to a gene; V was cut back by 4 bases and J by 4 bases. CDR1 and CDR2 (germline): SGHAT, FQNNGV. CDR3 length: 15 residues. The CDR3 loop reads CASSSPTSGSYEQYF. The DNA for the CDR3 is TGTGCCAGCAGCTCCCCAACTAGCGGGAGTTACGAGCAGTACTTC.

The rearrangement joins TRBV28 to TRBJ2-3, with 7 bases fitting TRBD2. Trimming cost V 3 bases and J 0 bases; bases outside gene matches: 6. This CDR3 region has 16 residues. Germline assignment: CDR1 MDHEN and CDR2 SYDVKM. The CDR3 here is CASSFSSGPSTDTQYF. DNA of the CDR3: TGTGCCAGCAGTTTCTCTAGCGGACCTAGCACAGATACGCAGTATTTT.

The V and J genes are TRBV30 and TRBJ1-3; no clear D gene. CDR3 length: 12 amino acids. V gave up 2 bases and J gave up 4 bases, with 6 bases separating them. The germline V gene has CDR1 GTSNPN and CDR2 SVGIG (reference sequence). The CDR3 region is CAWSQQGNTIYF. The CDR3 region has the DNA TGTGCCTGGAGTCAACAGGGAAACACCATATATTTT.

This clone appeared once. CDR3 loop: CASSARGGAYGYTF. The DNA of the CDR3 is TGTGCCAGCAGCGCCCGAGGGGGTGCCTATGGCTACACCTTC. The chain has TRBV9 and TRBJ1-2; a possible D gene is TRBD1 (6 bases). The V end was cut by 3 bases, the J end by 4 bases, with 13 bases between. Germline V lookup: CDR1 SGDLS, CDR2 YYNGEE. The CDR3 extends over 14 amino acids.

The gene calls are TRBV6-6 and TRBJ1-6; D not resolved. CDR3 size: 14 residues. The germline CDR1 and CDR2 sequences are MNHNY and SVGAGI (reference sequence). Trimming removed 2 bases from V and 4 bases from J, with 6 bases in between. The CDR3 is CASSYTFYNSPLHF. Written as DNA, the CDR3 is TGTGCCAGCAGTTACACCTTTTATAATTCACCCCTCCACTTT.

The chain uses TRBV29-1 and TRBJ1-4, with 7 bases identical to TRBD1. The V gene end was trimmed by 4 bases and the J gene end by 1 base; junction bases not matched to a gene: 6. Germline V lookup: CDR1 SQVTM, CDR2 ANQGSEA. This CDR3 has 15 amino acids. CDR3: CSVGRQGGTNEKLFF. For the CDR3, the DNA is TGCAGCGTTGGTCGACAGGGAGGAACTAATGAAAAACTGTTTTTT.

J is TRBJ1-5 and V is TRBV6-1, with 9 bases that match TRBD1. Trimming at V came to 6 bases and at J to 1 base, leaving 4 bases not matched to a gene. CDR3 length: 15 amino acids. Germline V gene sequence: CDR1 MNHNS, CDR2 SASEGT. This CDR3 reads CASRGQGGSNQPQHF. The CDR3 DNA sequence: TGTGCCAGCAGGGGACAGGGAGGGAGCAATCAGCCCCAGCATTTT.

The chain combines TRBV28 with TRBJ1-2; TRBD1 might be the D (5 bases). Trimming took 5 bases from V and 8 from J, leaving 12 bases between them. Germline-derived CDR1 and CDR2 are MDHEN and SYDVKM. The CDR3 is made up of 12 amino acids. This chain's CDR3 is CASSLVEGGYTF. In nucleotides, the CDR3 is TGTGCCAGCAGTCTAGTGGAGGGGGGCTACACCTTC.

This clone showed up just once. The rearrangement uses TRBV14 and TRBJ1-4, with TRBD1 matching 7 bases. This CDR3 is 14 amino acids long. V lost 4 bases to trimming and J lost 7 bases; unmatched junction nucleotides: 6. Germline CDR1 SGHDN, CDR2 FVKESK. The CDR3 sequence is CASSRDSLGEKLFF. The CDR3 region has the DNA TGTGCCAGCAGCCGGGACAGCTTAGGTGAAAAACTGTTTTTT. Based on the CDR3 plus reference TRBV14 and TRBJ1-4, the full variable domain is EAGVTQFPSHSVIEKGQTVTLRCDPISGHDNLYWYRRVMGKEIKFLLHFVKESKQDESGMPNNRFLAERTGGTYSTLKVQPAELEDSGVYFCASSRDSLGEKLFFGSGTQLSVL.

The chain couples TRBV5-1 to TRBJ2-3, with 7 nucleotides matching TRBD2. V was pared by 5 bases and J by 2 bases, with 5 bases of the junction left unmatched. This CDR3 contains 14 residues. Per the germline V gene, CDR1 is SGHRS and CDR2 is YFSETQ. CDR3 region: CASRVSGFTDTQYF. CDR3 DNA sequence: TGCGCCAGCAGGGTTAGCGGGTTCACAGATACGCAGTATTTT.

The chain carries TRBV5-6 and TRBJ2-7, with 7 bases that match TRBD2. The CDR3 runs 14 residues. Germline V gene sequence: CDR1 SGHDT, CDR2 YYEEEE. V was pared by 2 bases and J by 2 bases, with 4 bases of the junction left unmatched. The CDR3 DNA follows: TGTGCCAGCAGCTTCGACGCGGGGGCCTACGAGCAGTACTTC. Amino acid sequence: CASSFDAGAYEQYF.

In this sample, this clone turned up a few times. The J gene is TRBJ1-1, the V gene TRBV30, with D unclear. Germline V gene data show CDR1 as GTSNPN and CDR2 as SVGIG (reference sequence). V lost 1 base, J lost 11 bases, and 20 bases lay in between. This CDR3 comprises 14 residues. Written as DNA, the CDR3 is TGTGCCTGGAGTGCCCCATATACGCCAGCTGGGGCTTTCTTT. Translating it yields CAWSAPYTPAGAFF.

This chain uses TRBV7-8 with TRBJ2-6; maybe TRBD1 (6 bases). V was shortened by 5 bases and J by 0 bases, with 11 bases between the two germline ends. CDR3 length: 16 residues. Germline CDR1 is SGHVS and CDR2 is FQNEAQ. The CDR3 region has the DNA TGTGCCAGCAGCCTGACAGGATCCTCTGGGGCCAACGTCCTGACTTTC. Protein: CASSLTGSSGANVLTF.